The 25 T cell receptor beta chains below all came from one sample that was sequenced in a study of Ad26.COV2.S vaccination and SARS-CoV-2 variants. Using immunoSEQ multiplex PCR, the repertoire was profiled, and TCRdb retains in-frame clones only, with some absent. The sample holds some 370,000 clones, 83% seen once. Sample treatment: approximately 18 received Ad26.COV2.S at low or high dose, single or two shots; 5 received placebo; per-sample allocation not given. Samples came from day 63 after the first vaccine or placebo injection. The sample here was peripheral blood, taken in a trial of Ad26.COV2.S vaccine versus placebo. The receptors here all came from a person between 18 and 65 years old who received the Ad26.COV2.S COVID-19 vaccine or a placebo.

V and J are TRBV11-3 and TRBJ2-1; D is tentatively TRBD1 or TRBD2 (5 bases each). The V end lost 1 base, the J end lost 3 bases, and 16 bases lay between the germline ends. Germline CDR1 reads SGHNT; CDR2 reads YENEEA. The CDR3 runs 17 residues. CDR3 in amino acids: CASSLGRSRDLYNEQFF. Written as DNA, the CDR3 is TGTGCCAGCAGCTTAGGAAGGTCCCGGGACCTCTACAATGAGCAGTTCTTC.

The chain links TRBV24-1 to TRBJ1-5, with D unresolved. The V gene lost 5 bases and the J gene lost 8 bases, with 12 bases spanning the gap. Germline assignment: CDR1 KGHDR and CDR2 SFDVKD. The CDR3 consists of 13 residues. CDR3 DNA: TGTGCCACCAGTGGCGGGGTGGGTGAGCCCCAGCATTTT. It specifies CATSGGVGEPQHF.

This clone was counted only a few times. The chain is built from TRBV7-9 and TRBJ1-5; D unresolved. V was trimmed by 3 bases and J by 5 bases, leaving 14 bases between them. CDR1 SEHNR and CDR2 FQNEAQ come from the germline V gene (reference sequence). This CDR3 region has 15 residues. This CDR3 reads CASSFGQYGDQPQHF. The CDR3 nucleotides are TGTGCCAGCAGCTTCGGTCAGTATGGAGATCAGCCCCAGCATTTT.

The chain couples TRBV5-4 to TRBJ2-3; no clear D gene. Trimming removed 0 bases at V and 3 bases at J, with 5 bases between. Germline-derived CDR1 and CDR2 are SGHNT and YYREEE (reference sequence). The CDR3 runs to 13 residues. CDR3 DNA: TGTGCCAGCAGCTTGGAGGCGACAGATACGCAGTATTTT. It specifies CASSLEATDTQYF.

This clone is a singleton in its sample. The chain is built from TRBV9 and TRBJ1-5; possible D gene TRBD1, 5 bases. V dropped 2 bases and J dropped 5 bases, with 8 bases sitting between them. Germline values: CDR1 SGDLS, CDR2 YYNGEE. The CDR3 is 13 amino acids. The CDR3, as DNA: TGTGCCAGCAGCGTGGGGCAGCATCAGCCCCAGCATTTT. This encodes CASSVGQHQPQHF.

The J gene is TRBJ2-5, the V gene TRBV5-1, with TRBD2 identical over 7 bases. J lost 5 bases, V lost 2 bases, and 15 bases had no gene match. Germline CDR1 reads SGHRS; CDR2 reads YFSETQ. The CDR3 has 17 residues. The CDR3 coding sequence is TGCGCCAGCAGCTTTGGGGGTAGTTTGGCGGGAGAGGAGACCCAGTACTTC. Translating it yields CASSFGGSLAGEETQYF.

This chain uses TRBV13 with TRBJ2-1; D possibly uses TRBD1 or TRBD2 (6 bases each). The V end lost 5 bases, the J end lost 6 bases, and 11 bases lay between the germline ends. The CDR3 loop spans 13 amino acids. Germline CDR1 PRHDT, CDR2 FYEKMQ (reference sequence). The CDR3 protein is CASSHRGLNEQFF. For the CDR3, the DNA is TGTGCCAGCAGCCACCGGGGGCTCAATGAGCAGTTCTTC.

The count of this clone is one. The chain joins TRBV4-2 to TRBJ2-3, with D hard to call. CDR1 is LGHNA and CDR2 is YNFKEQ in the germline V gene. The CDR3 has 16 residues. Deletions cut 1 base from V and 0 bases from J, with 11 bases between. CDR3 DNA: TGTGCCAGCAGCCAAGTTAGGCCTACTAGCACAGATACGCAGTATTTT. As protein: CASSQVRPTSTDTQYF.

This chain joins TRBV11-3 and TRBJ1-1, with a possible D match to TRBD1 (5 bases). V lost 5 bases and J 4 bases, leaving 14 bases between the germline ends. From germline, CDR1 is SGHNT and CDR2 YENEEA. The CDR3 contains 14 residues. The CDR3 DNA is TGTGCCAGCAGCGCGCAGGGTTTGACCACTGAAGCTTTCTTT. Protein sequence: CASSAQGLTTEAFF.

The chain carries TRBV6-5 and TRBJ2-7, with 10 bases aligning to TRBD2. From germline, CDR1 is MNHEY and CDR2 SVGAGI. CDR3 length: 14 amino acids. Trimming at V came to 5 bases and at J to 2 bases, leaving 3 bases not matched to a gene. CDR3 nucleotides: TGTGCCAGCAGTAATAGCGGGGGGACCTACGAGCAGTACTTC. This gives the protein CASSNSGGTYEQYF.

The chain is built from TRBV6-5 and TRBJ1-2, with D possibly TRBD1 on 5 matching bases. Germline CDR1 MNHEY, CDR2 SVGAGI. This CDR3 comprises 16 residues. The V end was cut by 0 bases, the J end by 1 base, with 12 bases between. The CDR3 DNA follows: TGTGCCAGCAGTTACTCGAGGGCAGGGCTTAACTATGGCTACACCTTC. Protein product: CASSYSRAGLNYGYTF.

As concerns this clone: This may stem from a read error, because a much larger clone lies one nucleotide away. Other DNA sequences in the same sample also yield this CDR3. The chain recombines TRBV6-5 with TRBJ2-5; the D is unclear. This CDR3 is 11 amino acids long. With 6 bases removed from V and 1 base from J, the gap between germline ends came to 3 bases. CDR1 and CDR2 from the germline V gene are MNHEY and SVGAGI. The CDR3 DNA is TGTGCCAGCAGCTCCCAAGAGACCCAGTACTTC. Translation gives CASSSQETQYF.

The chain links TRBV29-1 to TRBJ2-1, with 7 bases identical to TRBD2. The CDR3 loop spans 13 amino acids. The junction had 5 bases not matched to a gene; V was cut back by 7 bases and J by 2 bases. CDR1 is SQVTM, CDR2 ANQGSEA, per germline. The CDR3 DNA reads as TGCAGCGGAGGGACTACCGCCTACAATGAGCAGTTCTTC. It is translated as CSGGTTAYNEQFF.

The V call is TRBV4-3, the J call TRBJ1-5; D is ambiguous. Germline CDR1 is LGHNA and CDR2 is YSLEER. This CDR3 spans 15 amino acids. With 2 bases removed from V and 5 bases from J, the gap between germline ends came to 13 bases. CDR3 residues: CASSQTQAGYQPQHF. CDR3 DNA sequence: TGCGCCAGCAGCCAAACCCAGGCAGGCTATCAGCCCCAGCATTTT.

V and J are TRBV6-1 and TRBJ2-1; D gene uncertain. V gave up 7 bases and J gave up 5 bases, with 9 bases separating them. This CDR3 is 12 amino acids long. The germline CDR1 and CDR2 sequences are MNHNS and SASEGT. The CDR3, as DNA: TGTGCCAGCACCGACCGGGACAATGAGCAGTTCTTC. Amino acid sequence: CASTDRDNEQFF.

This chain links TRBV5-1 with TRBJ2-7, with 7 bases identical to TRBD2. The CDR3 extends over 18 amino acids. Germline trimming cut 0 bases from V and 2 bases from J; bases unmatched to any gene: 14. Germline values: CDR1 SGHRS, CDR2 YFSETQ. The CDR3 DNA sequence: TGCGCCAGCAGCTTGGGTTGGGGCGGGAGCAATACCGCCTACGAGCAGTACTTC. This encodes CASSLGWGGSNTAYEQYF.

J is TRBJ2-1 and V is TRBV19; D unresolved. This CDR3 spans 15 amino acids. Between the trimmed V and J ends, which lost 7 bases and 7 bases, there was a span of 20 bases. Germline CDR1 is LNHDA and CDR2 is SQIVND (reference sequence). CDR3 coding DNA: TGTGCCAGTACCTCTTTGGGTCTACATGGTAATGAGCAGTTCTTC. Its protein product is CASTSLGLHGNEQFF.

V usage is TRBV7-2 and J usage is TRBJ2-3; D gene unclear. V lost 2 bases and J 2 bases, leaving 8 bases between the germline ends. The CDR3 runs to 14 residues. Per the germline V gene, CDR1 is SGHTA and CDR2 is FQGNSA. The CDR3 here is CASSLRSYTDTQYF. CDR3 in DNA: TGTGCCAGCAGCTTAAGGTCATACACAGATACGCAGTATTTT.

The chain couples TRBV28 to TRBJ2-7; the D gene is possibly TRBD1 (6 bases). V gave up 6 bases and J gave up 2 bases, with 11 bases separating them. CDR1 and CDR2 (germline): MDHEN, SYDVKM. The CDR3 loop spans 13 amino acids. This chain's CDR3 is CASSPDSTYEQYF. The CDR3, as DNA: TGTGCCAGCAGCCCGGACAGTACCTACGAGCAGTACTTC. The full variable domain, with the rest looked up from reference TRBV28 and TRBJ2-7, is DVKVTQSSRYLVKRTGEKVFLECVQDMDHENMFWYRQDPGLGLRLIYFSYDVKMKEKGDIPEGYSVSREKKERFSLILESASTNQTSMYLCASSPDSTYEQYFGPGTRLTVT.

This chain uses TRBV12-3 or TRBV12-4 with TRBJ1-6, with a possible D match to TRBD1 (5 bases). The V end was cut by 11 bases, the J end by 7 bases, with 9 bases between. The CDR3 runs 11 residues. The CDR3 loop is CADEGNSPLHF. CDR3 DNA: TGTGCCGACGAGGGGAATTCACCCCTCCACTTT.

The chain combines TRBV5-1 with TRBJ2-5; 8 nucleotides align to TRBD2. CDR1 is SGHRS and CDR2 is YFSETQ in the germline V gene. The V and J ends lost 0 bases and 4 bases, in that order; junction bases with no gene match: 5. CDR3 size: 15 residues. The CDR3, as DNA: TGCGCCAGCAGCTTGGTCGGGAGGGAACTAGAGACCCAGTACTTC. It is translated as CASSLVGRELETQYF.

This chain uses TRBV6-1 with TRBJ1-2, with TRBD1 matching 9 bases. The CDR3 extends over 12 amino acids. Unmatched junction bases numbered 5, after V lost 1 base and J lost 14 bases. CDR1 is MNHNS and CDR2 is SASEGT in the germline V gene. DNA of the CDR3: TGTGCCAGCAGTGAAGTACAGGGGGCACCGACCTTC. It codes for CASSEVQGAPTF.

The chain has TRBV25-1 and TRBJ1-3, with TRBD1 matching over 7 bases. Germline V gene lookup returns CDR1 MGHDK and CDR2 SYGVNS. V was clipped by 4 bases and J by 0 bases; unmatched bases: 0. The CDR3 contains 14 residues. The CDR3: CASSGQGSGNTIYF. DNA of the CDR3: TGTGCCAGCAGTGGACAGGGCTCTGGAAACACCATATATTTT.

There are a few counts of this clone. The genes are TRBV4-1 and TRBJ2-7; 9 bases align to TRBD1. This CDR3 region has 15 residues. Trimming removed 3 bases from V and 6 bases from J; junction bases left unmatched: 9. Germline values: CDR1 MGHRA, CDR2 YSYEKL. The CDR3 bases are TGCGCCAGCAGCCACCTACAGGGGGCAACCCGCGAGCAGTACTTC. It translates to CASSHLQGATREQYF.

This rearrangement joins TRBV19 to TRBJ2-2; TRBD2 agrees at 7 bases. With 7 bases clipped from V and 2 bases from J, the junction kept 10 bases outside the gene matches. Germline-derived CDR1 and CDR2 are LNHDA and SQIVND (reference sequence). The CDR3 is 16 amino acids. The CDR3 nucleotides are TGTGCCAGTACCCAACGTCGGGGGGAAAACACCGGGGAGCTGTTTTTT. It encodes CASTQRRGENTGELFF.